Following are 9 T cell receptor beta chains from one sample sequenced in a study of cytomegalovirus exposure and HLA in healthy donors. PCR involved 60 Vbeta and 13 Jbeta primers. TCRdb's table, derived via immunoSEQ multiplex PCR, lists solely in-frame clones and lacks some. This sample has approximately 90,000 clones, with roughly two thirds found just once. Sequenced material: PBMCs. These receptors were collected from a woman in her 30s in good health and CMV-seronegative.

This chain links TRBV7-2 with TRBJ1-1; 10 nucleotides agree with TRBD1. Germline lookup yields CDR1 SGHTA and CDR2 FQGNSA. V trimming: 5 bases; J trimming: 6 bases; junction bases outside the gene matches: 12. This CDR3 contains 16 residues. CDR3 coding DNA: TGTGCCAGCAGCAGCATAATGGGACAGGGGCGTCCTGAAGCTTTCTTT. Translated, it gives CASSSIMGQGRPEAFF.

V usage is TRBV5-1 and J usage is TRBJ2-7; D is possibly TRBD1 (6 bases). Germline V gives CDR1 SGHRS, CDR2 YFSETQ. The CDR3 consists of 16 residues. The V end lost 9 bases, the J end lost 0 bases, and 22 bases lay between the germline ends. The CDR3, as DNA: TGCGCCAACATTCGGACAGTCAGGGGTTACTCCTACGAGCAGTACTTC. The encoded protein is CANIRTVRGYSYEQYF.

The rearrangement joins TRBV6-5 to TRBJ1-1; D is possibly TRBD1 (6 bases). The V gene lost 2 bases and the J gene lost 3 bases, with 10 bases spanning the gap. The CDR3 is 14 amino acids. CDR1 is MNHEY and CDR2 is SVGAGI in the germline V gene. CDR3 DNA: TGTGCCAGCAGTTACAACAACAGGGACACTGAAGCTTTCTTT. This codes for CASSYNNRDTEAFF.

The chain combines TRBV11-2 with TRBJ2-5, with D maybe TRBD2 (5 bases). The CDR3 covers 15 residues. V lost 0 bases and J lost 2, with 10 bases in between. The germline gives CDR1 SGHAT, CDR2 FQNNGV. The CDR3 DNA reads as TGTGCCAGCAGCTTAGATCCCGGGGTACAAGAGACCCAGTACTTC. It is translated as CASSLDPGVQETQYF.

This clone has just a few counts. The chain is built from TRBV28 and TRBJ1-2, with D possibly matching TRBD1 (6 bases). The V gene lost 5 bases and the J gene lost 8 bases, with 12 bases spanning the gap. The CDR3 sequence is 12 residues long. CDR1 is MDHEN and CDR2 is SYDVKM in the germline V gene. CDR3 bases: TGTGCCAGCAGTCAGGGGTCCCAGGGCTACACCTTC. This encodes CASSQGSQGYTF.

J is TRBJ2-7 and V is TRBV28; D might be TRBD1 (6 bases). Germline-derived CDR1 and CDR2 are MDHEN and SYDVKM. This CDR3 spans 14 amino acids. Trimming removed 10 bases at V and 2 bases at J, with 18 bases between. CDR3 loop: CATLGGHGPYEQYF. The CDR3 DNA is TGTGCCACATTAGGGGGACACGGACCCTACGAGCAGTACTTC.

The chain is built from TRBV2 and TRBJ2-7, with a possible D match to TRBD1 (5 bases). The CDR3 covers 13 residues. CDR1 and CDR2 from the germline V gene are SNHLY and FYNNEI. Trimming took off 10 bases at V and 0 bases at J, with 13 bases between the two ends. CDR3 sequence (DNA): TGTGCCAACGAAGGAGACAGCTCCTACGAGCAGTACTTC. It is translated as CANEGDSSYEQYF.

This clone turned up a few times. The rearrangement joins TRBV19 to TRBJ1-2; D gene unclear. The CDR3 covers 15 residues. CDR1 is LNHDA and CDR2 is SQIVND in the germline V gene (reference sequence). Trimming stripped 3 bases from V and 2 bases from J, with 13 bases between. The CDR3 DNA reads TGTGCCAGTAGTATCCCAAGCAGCGTAAACTATGGCTACACCTTC. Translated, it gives CASSIPSSVNYGYTF.

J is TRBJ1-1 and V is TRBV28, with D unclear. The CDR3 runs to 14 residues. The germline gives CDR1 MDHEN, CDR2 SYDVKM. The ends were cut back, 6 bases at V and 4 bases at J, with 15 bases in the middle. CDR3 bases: TGTGCCAGCAGGTCAGTATCGGGGAGCACTGAAGCTTTCTTT. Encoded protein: CASRSVSGSTEAFF.